This TCR beta chain was found in a study of CD8+ T cells in alopecia areata. Overall study: Each day, treated patients took oral tofacitinib twice, at 5 to 10 mg per dose.

V lost 1 base and J 5 bases, leaving 12 bases between the germline ends. Germline CDR1 and CDR2: SEHNR and FQNEAQ (reference sequence). The CDR3 covers 16 residues. Regarding the study as a whole: Many expanded lesional clones persisted in scalp and blood during tofacitinib. Tofacitinib significantly decreased scalp clonality and expanded CD8+ clones among top 100.

In its sample, this clone was seen once. Its cognate antigen is unknown. The treatment is: oral pan-JAK inhibitor, 5-10 mg twice daily. After isolation, RNA underwent reverse transcription to generate cDNA as the sequencing template. Some clones are missing from TCRdb's copy, which holds only in-frame ones; the method was immunoSEQ multiplex PCR. This sample yields 120,000 to 150,000 clones, of which around four fifths are seen a single time; approximately 25% belongs to the top ten. This sequence originates from a human donor with alopecia areata. The sequences come from CD8+ T cells sorted from blood, collected at week 4, from a patient treated with tofacitinib. The chain has TRBV7-9 and TRBJ1-6; D gene unclear. CDR3 in amino acids: CASSLVLPVDNSPLHF. The CDR3 DNA sequence: TGTGCCAGCAGCTTAGTGTTACCAGTTGATAATTCACCCCTCCACTTT.